The clone carrying this TCR beta chain has a count of ten or more. This sample is part of a study of T cell repertoires in cytomegalovirus infection. Study-level background: It was the public TCR beta signatures that indicated both CMV infection and matching HLA type.

The CDR3 is 12 residues long. V was trimmed by 6 bases and J by 5 bases, leaving 10 bases between them. TCRdb recomputed calls from the reads with MiXCR, one row per CDR3 protein. The data show around 240,000 distinct CDR3 sequences, 22% seen once. The V call is TRBV12-3 or TRBV12-4, the J call TRBJ2-5; unclear D gene. This receptor was taken from a human donor in good health (CMV status not recorded). Some clones in this sample may be carry-over from other donors' samples. The specimen was CD8+ T cells from PBMCs. As DNA, the CDR3 is TGTGCCAGCAGGAGAGAGACGGAGACCCAGTACTTC. Residues: CASRRETETQYF.